These 9 T cell receptor beta chains were sequenced from one sample in a study of blood T cell repertoires in COVID-19. The repertoire was sequenced with immunoSEQ multiplex PCR; TCRdb's copy has only in-frame clones and lacks some. Among around 470,000 clones listed, 89% were seen once. Material for sequencing was peripheral blood. The receptors here all came from a man younger than 35 with COVID-19, enrolled during active disease.

This sequence joins TRBV30 and TRBJ2-5, with TRBD2 matching over 11 bases. The germline V gene has CDR1 GTSNPN and CDR2 SVGIG (reference sequence). J was trimmed by 6 bases and V by 3 bases; bases with no gene match: 15. This CDR3 has 17 residues. DNA of the CDR3: TGTGCCTGGAGATCAACGGGACTAGCGGCCCCGGGAAAGACCCAGTACTTC. This codes for CAWRSTGLAAPGKTQYF.

The chain carries TRBV14 and TRBJ2-7, with a tentative D call TRBD1 (6 bases). Germline V gives CDR1 SGHDN, CDR2 FVKESK. V was shortened by 1 base and J by 3 bases, with 13 bases between the two germline ends. CDR3 length equals 15 residues. The CDR3 DNA sequence: TGTGCCAGCAGCCAAGTCGGAGGCAGGGGCTACGAGCAGTACTTC. Translated: CASSQVGGRGYEQYF.

V gene TRBV9 combines with J gene TRBJ2-3, with D maybe TRBD1 (6 bases). Trimming stripped 4 bases from V and 3 bases from J, with 9 bases between. The CDR3 has 13 residues. Germline V CDR1 and CDR2: SGDLS, YYNGEE. The CDR3 loop reads CASSFQGTDTQYF. The CDR3 nucleotides are TGTGCCAGCAGCTTTCAGGGGACAGATACGCAGTATTTT.

V usage is TRBV6-5 and J usage is TRBJ1-5; the match to TRBD1 covers 7 bases. The germline gives CDR1 MNHEY, CDR2 SVGAGI. The CDR3 length is 14 residues. V shed 6 bases, J shed 0 bases, and the junction held 2 bases outside the gene matches. CDR3 region: CASRGQYSNQPQHF. For the CDR3, the DNA is TGTGCCAGCAGGGGACAGTATAGCAATCAGCCCCAGCATTTT.

CDR3 sequence: CASSIGTDNYGYTF. The CDR3 coding sequence is TGTGCCAGTAGTATAGGGACAGATAACTATGGCTACACCTTC. The chain couples TRBV19 to TRBJ1-2, with D tentatively TRBD1 (6 bases). The V end was cut by 1 base, the J end by 1 base, with 7 bases between. From germline, CDR1 is LNHDA and CDR2 SQIVND (reference sequence). The CDR3 length is 14 residues.

This chain uses TRBV6-5 with TRBJ1-3; TRBD1 is a possible D gene (5 bases). The CDR3 consists of 15 residues. Trimming cost V 8 bases and J 0 bases, with 14 bases left between them. In germline, CDR1 is MNHEY, CDR2 SVGAGI. DNA of the CDR3: TGTGCCAGCCAATCTCAGGGTATCTCTGGAAACACCATATATTTT. Its protein product is CASQSQGISGNTIYF.

The chain carries TRBV6-5 and TRBJ2-3, with D maybe TRBD2 (6 bases). The germline V and J ends were trimmed by 8 bases and 1 base, with 16 bases remaining between them. This CDR3 comprises 15 residues. CDR1 and CDR2 (germline): MNHEY, SVGAGI. In nucleotides, the CDR3 is TGTGCCAGCTCCTGGAGGGCTAGCGGCACAGATACGCAGTATTTT. This sequence encodes CASSWRASGTDTQYF.

As regards this clone: The junction differs from germline at one of its ends, possibly a read error. The rearrangement links TRBV7-7 to TRBJ2-2; 9 nucleotides agree with TRBD2. This CDR3 is built from 15 residues. Germline V gene lookup returns CDR1 SSHAT and CDR2 FNYEAQ (reference sequence). CDR3 protein: CASSPRTSDTGELFF. The CDR3 DNA sequence: TGTGCTAGCAGCCCTAGGACTAGCGACACCGGGGAGCTGTTTTTT.

The V and J genes are TRBV2 and TRBJ1-1, with a weak D call TRBD1 (5 bases). The germline V gene has CDR1 SNHLY and CDR2 FYNNEI. Trimming pared 3 bases from V and 5 bases from J, leaving 16 bases between. CDR3 length: 15 residues. The CDR3 DNA is TGTGCCAGCAGTGAGGCCCCTCAGGGCGGAACTGAAGCTTTCTTT. Amino acids: CASSEAPQGGTEAFF.